This T cell receptor (beta chain) was sequenced for a study of T cell responses to AZD1222 COVID-19 vaccine (dated by TCRdb to about 2021). The study in broad terms: A total of more than 230 trial participants underwent TCR sequencing, of whom 207 received two doses of AZD1222 and about 26 received two doses of the MenACWY control vaccine. Trial participants were enrolled by age into 18-55, 56-69 and 70-plus year subgroups, with around 140, 26 and 57 TCR-sequenced participants respectively.

The germline V gene encodes CDR1 DFQATT and CDR2 SNEGSKA (reference sequence). V is reduced by 3 bases and J by 0 bases, leaving a spacing of 18 bases between them. There are 17 amino acids in the CDR3, from cysteine to phenylalanine inclusive. Here the CDR3 DNA is all that survives: 51 bases in frame from base 1. Comments on this clone: The antigen it recognizes is unknown. Base qualities are not at hand, and no much larger clone is one base apart.

The time point label, as the study defines it: about 28 days (+/-7) after the second vaccine dose. Because spike-specific TCR depth and breadth did not differ between the two schedules, AZD1222 recipients who got a second dose at roughly 4 weeks were pooled with those who got a second dose at roughly 12 weeks. Vaccinee samples came from UK trials COV001 and COV002, including a single-blind randomized controlled phase 2/3 trial of AZD1222 (ChAdOx1 nCoV-19) in healthy adults. Trial participant PBMC samples were collected at day 0 and day 28 after the second dose for TCRbeta chain sequencing. The CDR3 regions of human TCRbeta chains were subjected to immunosequencing. Turning to the authors' computational methods: Repertoire TCRs were matched against a reference library of SARS-CoV-2-specific TCRs generated with the MIRA antigen-specificity platform. Breadth meant the fraction of unique TCRs that were SARS-CoV-2-associated, whereas depth meant the fraction of total T cells that were SARS-CoV-2-associated. Using the MIRA data, each spike-specific TCR was assigned both to the spike region to which the TCR was reactive and to a CD4 or CD8 class. Log10-transformed breadth and depth values were compared by one-way ANOVA with Sidak's multiple comparisons tests. The table was pulled from immuneACCESS by TCRdb, which kept in-frame rearrangements only. Such tables lose some clones; where checked, under half of the loss comes from unresolved V genes, and the rest has no known cause. The V and J calls and the clone size are those of that table, but D and trimming were determined from the DNA. This sample is represented by approximately 150,000 clones; approximately 93% of them were singletons. Roughly 1.3% of the sample rests with the top ten.

The full study reports these points: Participants were mostly white British, with more females than males. The authors suggested clonal diversity may have been underestimated. Reportedly, almost half of the unique spike-specific TCRs recognized epitopes lying outside the regions that are mutated in the B.1.351 and B.1.1.7 variants. Conclusions about previously exposed vaccinees were limited because only a handful of AZD1222 recipients were SARS-CoV-2 seropositive at baseline. In the small 56-69-year group, the increase in depth fell short of significance, most likely because of low power. Spike-specific TCR breadth and depth rose significantly after two AZD1222 doses compared with day 0 and with MenACWY recipients. Because no day 14 peak-response samples were available, repertoires were characterized only after the peak T cell response. CD4 TCRs associated with the vaccine covered the entire spike protein, and the dominant responses were in regions 160-218 and 743-854.

The chain uses TRBV20-1 and TRBJ1-5; D gene: possibly TRBD1, on 5 matching bases. The sequenced sample was peripheral blood, obtained 28 days after the second AZD1222 dose. The receptor comes from an adult who received the AZD1222 COVID-19 vaccine. The DNA is TGCAGTGCTAGTGGAGCGTGGGACGGTTATAGCAATCAGCCCCAGCATTTT. It translates as CSASGAWDGYSNQPQHF.